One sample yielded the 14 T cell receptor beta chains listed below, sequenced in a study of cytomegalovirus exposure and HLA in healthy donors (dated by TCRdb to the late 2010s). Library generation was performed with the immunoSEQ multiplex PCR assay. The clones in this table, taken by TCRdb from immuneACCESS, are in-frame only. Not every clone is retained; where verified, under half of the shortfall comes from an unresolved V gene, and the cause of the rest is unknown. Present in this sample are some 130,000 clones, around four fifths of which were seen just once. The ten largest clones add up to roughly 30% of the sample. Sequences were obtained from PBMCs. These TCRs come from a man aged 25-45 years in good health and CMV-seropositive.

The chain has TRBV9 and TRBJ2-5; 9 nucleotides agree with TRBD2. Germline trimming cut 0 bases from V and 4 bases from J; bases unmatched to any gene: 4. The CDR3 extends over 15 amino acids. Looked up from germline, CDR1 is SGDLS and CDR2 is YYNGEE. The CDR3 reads CASSVGGAGGETQYF. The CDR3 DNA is TGTGCCAGCAGCGTAGGGGGAGCGGGGGGAGAGACCCAGTACTTC.

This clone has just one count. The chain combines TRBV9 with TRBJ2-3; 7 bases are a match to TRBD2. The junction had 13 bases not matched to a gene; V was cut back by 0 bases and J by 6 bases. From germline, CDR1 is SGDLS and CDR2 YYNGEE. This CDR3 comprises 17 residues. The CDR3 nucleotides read TGTGCCAGCAGCGTAGGGGTCACGGGAGGAGGACGGGATACGCAGTATTTT. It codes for CASSVGVTGGGRDTQYF.

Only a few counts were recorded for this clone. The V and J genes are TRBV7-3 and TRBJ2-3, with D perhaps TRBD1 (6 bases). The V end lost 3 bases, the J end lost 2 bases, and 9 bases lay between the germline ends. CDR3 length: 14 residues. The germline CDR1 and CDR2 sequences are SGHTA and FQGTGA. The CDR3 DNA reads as TGTGCCAGCAGCTTCCAGGGGTCCACAGATACGCAGTATTTT. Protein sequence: CASSFQGSTDTQYF. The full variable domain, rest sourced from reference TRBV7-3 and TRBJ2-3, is GAGVSQTPSNKVTEKGKYVELRCDPISGHTALYWYRQSLGQGPEFLIYFQGTGAADDSGLPNDRFFAVRPEGSVSTLKIQRTERGDSAVYLCASSFQGSTDTQYFGPGTRLTVL.

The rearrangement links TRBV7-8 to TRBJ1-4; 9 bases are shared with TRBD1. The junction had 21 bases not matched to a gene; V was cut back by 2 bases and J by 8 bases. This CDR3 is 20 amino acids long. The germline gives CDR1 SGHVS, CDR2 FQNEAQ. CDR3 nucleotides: TGTGCCAGCAGCTTACGGGGCCTTGGACAGGGGATACGTCTAGGGGAAAAACTGTTTTTT. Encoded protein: CASSLRGLGQGIRLGEKLFF.

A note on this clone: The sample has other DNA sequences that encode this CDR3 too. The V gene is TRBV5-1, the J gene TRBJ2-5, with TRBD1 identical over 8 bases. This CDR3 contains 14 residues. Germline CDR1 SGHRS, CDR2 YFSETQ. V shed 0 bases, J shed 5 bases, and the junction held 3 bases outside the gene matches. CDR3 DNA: TGCGCCAGCAGCTTGGCAGGGGGCCAGGAGACCCAGTACTTC. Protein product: CASSLAGGQETQYF.

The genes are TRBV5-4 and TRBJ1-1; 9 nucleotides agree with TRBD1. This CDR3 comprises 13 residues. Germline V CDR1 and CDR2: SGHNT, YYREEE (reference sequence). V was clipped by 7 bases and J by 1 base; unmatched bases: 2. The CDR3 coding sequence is TGTGCCAGCCTGGGACAGGGGAACACTGAAGCTTTCTTT. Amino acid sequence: CASLGQGNTEAFF. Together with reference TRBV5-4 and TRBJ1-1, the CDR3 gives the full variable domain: ETGVTQSPTHLIKTRGQQVTLRCSSQSGHNTVSWYQQALGQGPQFIFQYYREEENGRGNFPPRFSGLQFPNYSSELNVNALELDDSALYLCASLGQGNTEAFFGQGTRLTVV.

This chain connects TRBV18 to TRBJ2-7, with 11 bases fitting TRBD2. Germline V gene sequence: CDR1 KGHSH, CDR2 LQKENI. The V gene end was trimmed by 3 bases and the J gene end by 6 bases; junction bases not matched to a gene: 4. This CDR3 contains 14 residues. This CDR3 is CASSPSGGAFEQYF. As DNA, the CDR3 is TGTGCCAGCTCACCTAGCGGGGGGGCCTTCGAGCAGTACTTC.

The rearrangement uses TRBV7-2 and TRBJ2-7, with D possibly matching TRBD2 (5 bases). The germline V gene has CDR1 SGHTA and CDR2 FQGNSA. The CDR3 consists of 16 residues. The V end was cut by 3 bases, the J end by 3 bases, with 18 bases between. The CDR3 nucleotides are TGTGCCAGCAGCTTGGCCGAGCGGTCCTCGGGCTACGAGCAGTACTTC. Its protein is CASSLAERSSGYEQYF.

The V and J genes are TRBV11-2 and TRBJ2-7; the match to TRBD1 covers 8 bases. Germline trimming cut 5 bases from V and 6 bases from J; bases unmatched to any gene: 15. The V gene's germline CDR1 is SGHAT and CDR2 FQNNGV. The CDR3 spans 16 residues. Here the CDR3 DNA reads TGTGCCAGCAGCCCATTGAGAGGACAGGGAGCTGGCGAGCAGTACTTC. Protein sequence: CASSPLRGQGAGEQYF.

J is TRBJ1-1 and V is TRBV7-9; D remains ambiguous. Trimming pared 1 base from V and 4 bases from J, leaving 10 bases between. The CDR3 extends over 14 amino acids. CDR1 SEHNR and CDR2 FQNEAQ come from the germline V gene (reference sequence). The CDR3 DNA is TGTGCCAGCAGCTTAGAGGACTGGGGCACTGAAGCTTTCTTT. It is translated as CASSLEDWGTEAFF.

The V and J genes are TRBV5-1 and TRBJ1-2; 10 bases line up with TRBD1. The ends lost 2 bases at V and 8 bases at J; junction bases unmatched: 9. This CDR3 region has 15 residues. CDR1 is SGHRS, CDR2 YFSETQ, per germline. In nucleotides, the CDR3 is TGCGCCAGCAGCTTTCCCCGACAGGGGGCTTCGGGCTACACCTTC. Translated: CASSFPRQGASGYTF.

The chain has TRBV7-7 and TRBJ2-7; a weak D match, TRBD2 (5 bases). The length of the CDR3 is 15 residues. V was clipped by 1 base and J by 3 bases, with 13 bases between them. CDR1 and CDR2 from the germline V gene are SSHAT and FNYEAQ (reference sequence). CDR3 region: CASSLGAGDGYEQYF. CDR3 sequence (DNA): TGTGCCAGCAGCTTAGGGGCCGGGGATGGCTACGAGCAGTACTTC.

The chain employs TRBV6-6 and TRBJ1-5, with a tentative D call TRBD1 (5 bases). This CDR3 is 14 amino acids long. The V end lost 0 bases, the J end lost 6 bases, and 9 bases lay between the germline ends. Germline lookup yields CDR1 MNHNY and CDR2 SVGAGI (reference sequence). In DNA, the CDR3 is TGTGCCAGCAGTTACTCCCGGGGGAGTCAGCCCCAGCATTTT. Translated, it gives CASSYSRGSQPQHF.

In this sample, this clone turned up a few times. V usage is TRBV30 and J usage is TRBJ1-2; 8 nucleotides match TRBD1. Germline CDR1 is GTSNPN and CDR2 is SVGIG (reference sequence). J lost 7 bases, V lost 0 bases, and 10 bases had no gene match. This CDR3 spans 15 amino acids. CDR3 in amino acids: CAWSVRTTGGSGYTF. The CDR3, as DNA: TGTGCCTGGAGTGTCCGAACCACAGGGGGAAGTGGCTACACCTTC.